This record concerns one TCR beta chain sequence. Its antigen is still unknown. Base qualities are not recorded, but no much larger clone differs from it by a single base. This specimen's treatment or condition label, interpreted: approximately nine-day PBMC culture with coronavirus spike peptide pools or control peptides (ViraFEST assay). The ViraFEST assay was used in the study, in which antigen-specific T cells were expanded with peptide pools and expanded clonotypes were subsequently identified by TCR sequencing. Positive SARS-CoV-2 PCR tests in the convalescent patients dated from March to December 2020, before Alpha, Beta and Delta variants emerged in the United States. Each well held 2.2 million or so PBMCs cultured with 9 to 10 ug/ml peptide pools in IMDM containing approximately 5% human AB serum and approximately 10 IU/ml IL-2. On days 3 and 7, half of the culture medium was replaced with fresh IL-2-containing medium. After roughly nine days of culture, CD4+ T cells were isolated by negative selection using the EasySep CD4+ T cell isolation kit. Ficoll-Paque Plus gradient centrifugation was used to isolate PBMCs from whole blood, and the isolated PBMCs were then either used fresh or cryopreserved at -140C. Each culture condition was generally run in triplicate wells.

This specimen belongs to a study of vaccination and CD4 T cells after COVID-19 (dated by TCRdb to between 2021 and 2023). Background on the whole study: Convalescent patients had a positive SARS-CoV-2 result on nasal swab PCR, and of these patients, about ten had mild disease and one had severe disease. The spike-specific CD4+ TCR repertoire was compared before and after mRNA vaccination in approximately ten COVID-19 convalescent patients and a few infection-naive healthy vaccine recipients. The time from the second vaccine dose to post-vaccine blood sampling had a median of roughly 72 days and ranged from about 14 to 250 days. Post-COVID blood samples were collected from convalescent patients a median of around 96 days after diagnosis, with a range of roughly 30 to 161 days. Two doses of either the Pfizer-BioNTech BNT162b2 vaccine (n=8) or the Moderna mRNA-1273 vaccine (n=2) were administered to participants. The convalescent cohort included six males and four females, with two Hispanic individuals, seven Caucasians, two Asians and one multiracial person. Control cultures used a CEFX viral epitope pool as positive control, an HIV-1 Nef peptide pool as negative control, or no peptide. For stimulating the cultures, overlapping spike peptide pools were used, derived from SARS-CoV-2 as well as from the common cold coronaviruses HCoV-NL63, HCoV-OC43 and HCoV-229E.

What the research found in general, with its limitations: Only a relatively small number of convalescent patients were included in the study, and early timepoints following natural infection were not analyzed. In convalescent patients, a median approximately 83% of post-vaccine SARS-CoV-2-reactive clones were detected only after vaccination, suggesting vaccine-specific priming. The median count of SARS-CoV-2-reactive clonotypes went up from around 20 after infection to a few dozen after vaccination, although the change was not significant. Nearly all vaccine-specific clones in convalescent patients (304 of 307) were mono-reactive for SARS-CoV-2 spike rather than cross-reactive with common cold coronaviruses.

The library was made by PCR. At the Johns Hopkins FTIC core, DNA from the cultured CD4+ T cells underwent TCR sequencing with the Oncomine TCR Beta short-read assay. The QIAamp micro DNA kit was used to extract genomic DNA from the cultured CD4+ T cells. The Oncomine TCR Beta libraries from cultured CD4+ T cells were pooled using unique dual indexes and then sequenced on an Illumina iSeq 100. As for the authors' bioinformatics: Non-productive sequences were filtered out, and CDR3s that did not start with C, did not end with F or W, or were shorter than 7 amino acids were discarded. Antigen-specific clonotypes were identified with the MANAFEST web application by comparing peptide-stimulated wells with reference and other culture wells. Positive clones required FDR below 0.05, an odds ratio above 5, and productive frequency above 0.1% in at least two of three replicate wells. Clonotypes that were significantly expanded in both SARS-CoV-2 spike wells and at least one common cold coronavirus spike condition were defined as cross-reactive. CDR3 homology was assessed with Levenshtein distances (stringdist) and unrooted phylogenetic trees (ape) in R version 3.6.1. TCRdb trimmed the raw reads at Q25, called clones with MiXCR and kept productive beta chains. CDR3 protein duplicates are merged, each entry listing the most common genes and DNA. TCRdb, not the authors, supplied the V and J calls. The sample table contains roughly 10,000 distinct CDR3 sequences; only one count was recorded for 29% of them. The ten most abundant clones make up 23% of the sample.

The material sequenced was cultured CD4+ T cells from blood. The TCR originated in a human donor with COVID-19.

The CDR3 sequence is CASSPRTGEDNSPLHF. The DNA reads as follows: TGTGCCAGCTCACCCCGGACAGGGGAAGATAATTCACCCCTCCACTTT. Recombination linked TRBV18 to TRBJ1-6; TRBD1 lines up with 9 middle nucleotides. Taken from the germline V gene, the CDR1 and CDR2 loops are KGHSH and LQKENI. Clipping removes 3 bases from V and 5 bases from J, with 5 as the unmatched junction base count. The CDR3 covers 16 residues, taking in both the cysteine and the phenylalanine. CDR3 DNA is the only sequence kept; it has 48 bases, read in frame from the first base.